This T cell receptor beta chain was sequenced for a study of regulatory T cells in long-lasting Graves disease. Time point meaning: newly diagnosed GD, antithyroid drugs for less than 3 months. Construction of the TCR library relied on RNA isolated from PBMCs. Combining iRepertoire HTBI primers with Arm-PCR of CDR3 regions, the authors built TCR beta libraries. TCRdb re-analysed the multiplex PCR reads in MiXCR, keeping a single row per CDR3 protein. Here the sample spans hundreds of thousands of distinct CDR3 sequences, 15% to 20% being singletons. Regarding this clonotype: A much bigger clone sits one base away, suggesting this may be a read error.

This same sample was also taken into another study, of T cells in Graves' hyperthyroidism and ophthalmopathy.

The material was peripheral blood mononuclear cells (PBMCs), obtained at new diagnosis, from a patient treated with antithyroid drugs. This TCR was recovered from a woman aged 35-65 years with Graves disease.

The CDR3 is CASRGTSGGSSYNEQFF. For the CDR3, the DNA is TGTGCCAGCAGAGGGACTAGCGGGGGGAGCTCCTACAATGAGCAGTTCTTC. The chain has TRBV6-1 and TRBJ2-1, with 15 bases identical to TRBD2. The V gene end was trimmed by 6 bases and the J gene end by 0 bases; junction bases not matched to a gene: 3. Germline V gene data show CDR1 as MNHNS and CDR2 as SASEGT. The CDR3 is made up of 17 amino acids.